These 19 T cell receptor beta chains share one sample of origin, sequenced in a study of T-cell reconstitution after alpha-beta-depleted transplantation in children. The library targeted TCRbeta and was prepared with unique molecular identifiers. Each CDR3 protein gets one entry after TCRdb re-called the PCR reads with MiXCR. The table lists 200,000 to 250,000 distinct CDR3 sequences, under 9.5% of them singletons, with approximately 6.3% in the top ten. Here the sequenced sample was PBMCs, mostly from graft donor cells, taken 180 days after TCRalphabeta/CD19-depleted stem cell transplant. The receptor set was obtained from a male patient aged 10-17 years who had a stem cell transplant for acute lymphoblastic leukemia, so the T cells may come from the graft donor.

The table lists this clonotype with many counts. V is TRBV2 and J is TRBJ1-2; D remains ambiguous. Germline CDR1 reads SNHLY; CDR2 reads FYNNEI. The V gene lost 9 bases and the J gene lost 4 bases, with 15 bases spanning the gap. This CDR3 has 13 amino acids. CDR3 loop: CARSLGRLYGYTF. In nucleotides, the CDR3 is TGTGCCAGATCGTTGGGCAGACTCTATGGCTACACCTTC.

This clonotype was counted at least ten times. This sequence joins TRBV3-1 and TRBJ1-1; weak D call: TRBD1 (6 bases). CDR1 is LGHDT, CDR2 YNNKEL, per germline (reference sequence). The CDR3 totals 15 residues. V was pared by 3 bases and J by 1 base, with 12 bases between. CDR3 nucleotide sequence: TGTGCCAGCAGCCAGATGGGGGCACGGAACACTGAAGCTTTCTTT. It translates to CASSQMGARNTEAFF.

This clonotype was recorded once. A much larger clone is a single base away; this may be a read error. The chain employs TRBV6-2 or TRBV6-3 and TRBJ2-1; the match to TRBD2 covers 13 bases. CDR3 size: 15 residues. CDR1 and CDR2 from the germline V gene are MNHEY and SVGEGT. The CDR3 region is CASSSGLAGTNDQFF. The DNA of the CDR3 is TGTGCCAGCAGTTCGGGACTAGCGGGAACTAATGACCAGTTCTTC.

For this clonotype: This clone may be a read error of a much larger clone one base away. The chain links TRBV7-8 to TRBJ2-1; 7 bases agree with TRBD2. The V gene's germline CDR1 is SGHVS and CDR2 FQNEAQ. This CDR3 is built from 14 residues. With 3 bases clipped from V and 8 bases from J, the junction kept 7 bases outside the gene matches. CDR3 protein: CASSFWEGFYEQFF. CDR3 DNA sequence: TGTGCCAGCAGCTTCTGGGAGGGGTTCTATGAGCAGTTCTTC.

CDR3 sequence reads: CASSQGTANTGELFF. The DNA for the CDR3 is TGCGCCAGCAGCCAGGGGACGGCGAACACCGGGGAGCTGTTTTTT. The V call is TRBV4-3, the J call TRBJ2-2, with D perhaps matching TRBD1 or TRBD2 (5 bases each). The germline V gene has CDR1 LGHNA and CDR2 YSLEER. This CDR3 spans 15 amino acids. V lost 3 bases and J 0 bases, leaving 8 bases between the germline ends.

This clonotype was seen many times. The gene calls are TRBV9 and TRBJ1-6; a weak D match, TRBD1 (5 bases). The germline V and J ends were trimmed by 0 bases and 8 bases, with 12 bases remaining between them. Germline V gives CDR1 SGDLS, CDR2 YYNGEE. This CDR3 is built from 15 residues. As DNA, the CDR3 is TGTGCCAGCAGCGTAGGAGGCAGGGCAGATTCACCCCTCCACTTT. Residues: CASSVGGRADSPLHF.

There are a few counts of this clonotype. The chain is built from TRBV18 and TRBJ1-6; 9 bases align to TRBD1. Germline V gene lookup returns CDR1 KGHSH and CDR2 LQKENI. Trimming at V came to 3 bases and at J to 9 bases, leaving 3 bases not matched to a gene. The CDR3 length is 14 residues. Here the CDR3 reads CASSPEQGASPLHF. DNA of the CDR3: TGTGCCAGCTCACCGGAACAGGGGGCTTCACCCCTCCACTTT.

This clonotype has at least ten counts. The V call is TRBV7-9, the J call TRBJ2-5; 13 positions match TRBD2. The V and J ends lost 10 bases and 5 bases, in that order; junction bases with no gene match: 4. The CDR3 totals 13 residues. From germline, CDR1 is SEHNR and CDR2 FQNEAQ (reference sequence). CDR3 bases: TGTGCCACCAGGACTAGCGGGGGTGAGACCCAGTACTTC. It is translated as CATRTSGGETQYF. The full variable domain, rest sourced from reference TRBV7-9 and TRBJ2-5, is DTGVSQNPRHKITKRGQNVTFRCDPISEHNRLYWYRQTLGQGPEFLTYFQNEAQLEKSRLLSDRFSAERPKGSFSTLEIQRTEQGDSAMYLCATRTSGGETQYFGPGTRLLVL.

In this sample, this clonotype turned up many times. The V gene is TRBV4-3, the J gene TRBJ2-1; D might be TRBD1 or TRBD2, each matching 6 bases. This CDR3 region has 13 residues. Trimming shortened V by 4 bases and J by 9 bases, and 13 bases separated the two germline ends. Germline V gene data show CDR1 as LGHNA and CDR2 as YSLEER. DNA for the CDR3: TGCGCCAGCAGCCCCGGCAGGGGAGGTGAGCAGTTCTTC. Its translation is CASSPGRGGEQFF.

The chain joins TRBV10-3 to TRBJ1-1, with TRBD1 matching 7 bases. This CDR3 is built from 13 residues. V was pared by 6 bases and J by 4 bases, with 5 bases of the junction left unmatched. CDR1 and CDR2 from the germline V gene are ENHRY and SYGVKD. The CDR3 bases are TGTGCCATCAGAGAACAGGGGATCACTGAAGCTTTCTTT. It translates to CAIREQGITEAFF.

CDR3 sequence: CARGPGVLGGNQPQHF. CDR3 sequence (DNA): TGTGCCAGGGGCCCGGGGGTCCTCGGCGGCAATCAGCCCCAGCATTTT. The V call is TRBV5-2, the J call TRBJ1-5; the D call in the table, TRBD1, was not verified against the DNA. TRBV5-2 is deemed a pseudogene. CDR3 length equals 16 residues.

This clonotype was recorded at least ten times. This chain uses TRBV18 with TRBJ2-3, with TRBD2 matching 8 bases. The CDR3 has 15 amino acids. Germline V lookup: CDR1 KGHSH, CDR2 LQKENI. The V gene end was trimmed by 3 bases and the J gene end by 0 bases; junction bases not matched to a gene: 2. DNA for the CDR3: TGTGCCAGCTCACCGGGACTAGGGAGCACAGATACGCAGTATTTT. This encodes CASSPGLGSTDTQYF.

The chain couples TRBV20-1 to TRBJ1-2; no clear D. The CDR3 totals 12 residues. V shed 3 bases and J shed 8 bases, with 13 bases lying between them. Germline assignment: CDR1 DFQATT and CDR2 SNEGSKA (reference sequence). Written as DNA, the CDR3 is TGCAGTGCTAGTCGAGGGAGAGGGGGCTACACCTTC. This translates into CSASRGRGGYTF.

This clonotype was counted ten times or more. The V and J genes are TRBV5-1 and TRBJ2-3; 11 bases are a match to TRBD2. From germline, CDR1 is SGHRS and CDR2 YFSETQ. Trimming at V came to 1 base and at J to 5 bases, leaving 12 bases not matched to a gene. This CDR3 has 18 residues. In DNA form, the CDR3 reads TGCGCCAGCAGCTTGTCGAGAGGTGGGCTAGCGGGAGGAGATACGCAGTATTTT. Its protein product is CASSLSRGGLAGGDTQYF.

This clonotype was detected ten times or more. This chain links TRBV4-3 with TRBJ1-2, with D possibly being TRBD1 (6 bases). This CDR3 has 15 amino acids. V was cut by 1 base and J by 5 bases, with 14 bases left in between. The V gene's germline CDR1 is LGHNA and CDR2 YSLEER. The CDR3 spells CASSQGRGGGYGYTF. CDR3 nucleotide sequence: TGCGCCAGCAGCCAAGGGAGGGGAGGGGGATATGGCTACACCTTC.

This clonotype was seen at least ten times. The V gene is TRBV12-3 or TRBV12-4, the J gene TRBJ2-7; the D is unclear. The CDR3 loop spans 15 amino acids. V was pared by 4 bases and J by 0 bases, with 13 bases between. Here the CDR3 reads CASSSHSFPSYEQYF. The CDR3 DNA sequence: TGTGCCAGCAGTTCCCACAGTTTCCCCTCCTACGAGCAGTACTTC.

There are many counts of this clonotype. V usage is TRBV6-5 and J usage is TRBJ2-2; perhaps TRBD1 as D (7 bases). Germline values: CDR1 MNHEY, CDR2 SVGAGI. The V and J ends lost 9 bases and 6 bases respectively, with 11 bases between them. The CDR3 has 12 amino acids. The CDR3: CASSRGAGELFF. The CDR3, as DNA: TGTGCCAGTAGCAGGGGGGCCGGGGAGCTGTTTTTT.

This clonotype has a count of ten or more. This sequence joins TRBV28 and TRBJ1-2; D remains ambiguous. V was shortened by 7 bases and J by 2 bases, with 8 bases between the two germline ends. Germline CDR1 and CDR2: MDHEN and SYDVKM. This CDR3 spans 12 amino acids. CDR3 amino acids: CASNGGNYGYTF. Written as DNA, the CDR3 is TGTGCCAGCAACGGAGGAAACTATGGCTACACCTTC.

In its sample, this clonotype was seen many times. The V gene is TRBV7-9, the J gene TRBJ1-1, with TRBD1 identical over 7 bases. Trimming cost V 0 bases and J 8 bases; bases outside gene matches: 12. Looked up from germline, CDR1 is SEHNR and CDR2 is FQNEAQ (reference sequence). The CDR3 extends over 16 amino acids. CDR3 region: CASSLATLRDSSEAFF. DNA for the CDR3: TGTGCCAGCAGCTTAGCTACCCTTAGGGACAGTTCGGAAGCTTTCTTT.